The source of this T cell receptor beta chain is a study of radiation and T cells in renal cell carcinoma. To note about this clone: What it binds is not known.

Time point meaning: blood 4 weeks post-SBRT, at nephrectomy. Treatment specified: 15 Gy SBRT to primary tumor, nephrectomy 4 weeks later. Nephrectomy followed 15 Gy stereotactic body radiation by 4 weeks. The tumor was a clear cell renal cell carcinoma. Study observations and caveats: Top tumor clonotypes rose in blood 2 weeks post-radiation, then contracted. Without pretreatment biopsies, baseline tumor clonotype presence was undetermined.

Assay: immunoSEQ multiplex PCR; the TCRdb copy retains only in-frame clones and omits some. The sample lists about 90,000 clones; 75% to 85% were seen once. This clonotype originated in a man in his sixties with renal cell carcinoma. The specimen was blood, collected from a patient whose treatment included radiotherapy and nephrectomy.

Here the CDR3 DNA reads TGTGCCAGCAGTTACCCTCTACCGGGACAGGGAGACCAGGATGAAAAACTCGAACTGTTTTTT. Amino acid sequence: CASSYPLPGQGDQDEKLELFF. The rearrangement joins TRBV28 to TRBJ1-4, with TRBD1 matching 9 bases. Germline CDR1 MDHEN, CDR2 SYDVKM. Trimming at V came to 4 bases and at J to 12 bases, leaving 30 bases not matched to a gene. The CDR3 contains 21 residues.